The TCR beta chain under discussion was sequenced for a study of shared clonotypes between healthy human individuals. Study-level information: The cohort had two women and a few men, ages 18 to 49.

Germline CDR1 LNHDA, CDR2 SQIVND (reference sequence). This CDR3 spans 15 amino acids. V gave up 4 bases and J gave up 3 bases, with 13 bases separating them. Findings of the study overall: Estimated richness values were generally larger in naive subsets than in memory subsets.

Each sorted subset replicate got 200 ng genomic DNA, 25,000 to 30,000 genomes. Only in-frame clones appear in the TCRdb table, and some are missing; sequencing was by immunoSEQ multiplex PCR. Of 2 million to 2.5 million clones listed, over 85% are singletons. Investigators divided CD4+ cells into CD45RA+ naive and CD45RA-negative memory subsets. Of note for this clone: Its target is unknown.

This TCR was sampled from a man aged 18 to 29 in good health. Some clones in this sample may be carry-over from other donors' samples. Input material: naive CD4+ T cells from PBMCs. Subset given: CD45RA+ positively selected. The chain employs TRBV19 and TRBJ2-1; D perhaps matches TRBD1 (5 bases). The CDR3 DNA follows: TGTGCCAGTAGTAATGGGGCGATGGGCTACAATGAGCAGTTCTTC. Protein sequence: CASSNGAMGYNEQFF.